This T cell receptor (beta chain) was profiled in a study of radiation and T cells in renal cell carcinoma. Study outcomes and limitations: Top tumor clonotypes rose in blood 2 weeks post-radiation, then contracted.

Time point noted: blood 2 weeks post-SBRT. As to treatment: 15 Gy SBRT to primary tumor, nephrectomy 4 weeks later. Blood was sampled at baseline, 2 weeks and 4 weeks after SBRT. As regards this clone: The antigen remains unidentified.

Here immunoSEQ multiplex PCR was the method, and the copy in TCRdb shows in-frame clones only, minus some. This sample carries around 80,000 clones, roughly 82% of them seen once, and the ten largest clones take approximately 6.4%. The V end lost 1 base, the J end lost 6 bases, and 5 bases lay between the germline ends. This CDR3 is built from 12 residues. The germline CDR1 and CDR2 sequences are KGHSH and LQKENI. Material: blood, obtained from a patient whose treatment included radiotherapy and nephrectomy. The V call is TRBV18, the J call TRBJ2-3; no clear D gene. The sequence was obtained from a man between 60 and 70 years old with renal cell carcinoma. The CDR3 DNA is TGTGCCAGCTCACCACTTTCCGATACGCAGTATTTT. Translation: CASSPLSDTQYF.